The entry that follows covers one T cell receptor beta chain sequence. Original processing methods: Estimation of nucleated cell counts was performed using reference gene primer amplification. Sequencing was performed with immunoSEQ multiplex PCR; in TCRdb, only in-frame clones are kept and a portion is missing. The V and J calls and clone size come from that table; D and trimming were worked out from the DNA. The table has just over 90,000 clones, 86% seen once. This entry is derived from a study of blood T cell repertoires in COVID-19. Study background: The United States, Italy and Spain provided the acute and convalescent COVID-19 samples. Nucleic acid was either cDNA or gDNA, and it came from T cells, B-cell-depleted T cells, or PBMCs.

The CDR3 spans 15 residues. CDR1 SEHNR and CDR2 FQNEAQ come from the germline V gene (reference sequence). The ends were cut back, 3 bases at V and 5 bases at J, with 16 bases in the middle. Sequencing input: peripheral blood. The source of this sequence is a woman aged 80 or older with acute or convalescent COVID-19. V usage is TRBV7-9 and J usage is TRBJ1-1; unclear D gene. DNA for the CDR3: TGTGCCAGCAGCTTCGGGTGGCAGAGGGAGACTGAAGCTTTCTTT. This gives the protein CASSFGWQRETEAFF. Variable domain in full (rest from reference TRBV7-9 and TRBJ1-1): DTGVSQNPRHKITKRGQNVTFRCDPISEHNRLYWYRQTLGQGPEFLTYFQNEAQLEKSRLLSDRFSAERPKGSFSTLEIQRTEQGDSAMYLCASSFGWQRETEAFFGQGTRLTVV.